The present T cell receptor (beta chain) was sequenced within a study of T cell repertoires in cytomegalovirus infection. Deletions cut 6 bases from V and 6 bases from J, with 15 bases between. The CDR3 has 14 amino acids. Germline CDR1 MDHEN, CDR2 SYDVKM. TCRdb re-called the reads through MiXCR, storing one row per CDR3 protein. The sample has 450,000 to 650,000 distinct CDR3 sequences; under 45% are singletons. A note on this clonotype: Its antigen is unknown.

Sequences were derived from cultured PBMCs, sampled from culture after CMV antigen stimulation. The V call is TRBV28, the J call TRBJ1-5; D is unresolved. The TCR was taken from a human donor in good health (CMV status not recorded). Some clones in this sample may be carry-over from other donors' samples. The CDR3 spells CASSLNIGVQPQHF. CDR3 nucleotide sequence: TGTGCCAGCAGCTTAAATATTGGAGTTCAGCCCCAGCATTTT.